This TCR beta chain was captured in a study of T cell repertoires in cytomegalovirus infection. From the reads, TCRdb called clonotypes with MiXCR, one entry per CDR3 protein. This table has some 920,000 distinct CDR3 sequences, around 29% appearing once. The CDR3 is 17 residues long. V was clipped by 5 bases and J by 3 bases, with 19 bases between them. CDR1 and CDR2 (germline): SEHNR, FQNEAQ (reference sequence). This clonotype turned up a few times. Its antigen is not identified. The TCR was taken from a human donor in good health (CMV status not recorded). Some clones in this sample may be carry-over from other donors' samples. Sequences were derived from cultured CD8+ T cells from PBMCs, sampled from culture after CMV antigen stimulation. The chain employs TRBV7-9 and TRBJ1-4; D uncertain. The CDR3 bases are TGTGCCAGCAGCACCTCGTCTAAAGGCCCACCTAATGAAAAACTGTTTTTT. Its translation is CASSTSSKGPPNEKLFF.